This TCR beta chain was observed in a study of blood T cell repertoires in COVID-19. On the study more broadly: The analysed material was cDNA or gDNA that came from T cells, B-cell-depleted T cells, or PBMCs.

The V gene's germline CDR1 is LNHDA and CDR2 SQIVND (reference sequence). Trimming took off 5 bases at V and 2 bases at J, with 13 bases between the two ends. The length of the CDR3 is 15 residues. The sample holds one count of this clone. Original methodology: From reference gene primer amplification, estimates of nucleated cell counts were derived. Measured with immunoSEQ multiplex PCR; TCRdb has only the in-frame clones, and not every one. Clone size and the V and J calls come from that table; the DNA yielded D and trimming. The sample consists of 150,000 to 200,000 clones, about 86% of them appearing once.

Sequencing was carried out using peripheral blood. The sequence came from a man aged 30-40 years with active or convalescent COVID-19. The chain is built from TRBV19 and TRBJ2-1, with a tentative D call TRBD1 (5 bases). The CDR3 nucleotides are TGTGCCAGTAGTTCGGCAGGGCCCACCTACAATGAGCAGTTCTTC. Translating gives CASSSAGPTYNEQFF.